The present T cell receptor beta chain was sequenced within a study of T-cell memory formation after mild COVID-19. MiXCR was run by TCRdb on the 5' RACE reads, yielding one entry per CDR3 protein. Of 500,000 to 550,000 distinct CDR3 sequences in the sample, just over 20% were seen once. Germline V gene lookup returns CDR1 SGHKS and CDR2 YYEKEE (reference sequence). This CDR3 contains 15 residues. V was clipped by 6 bases and J by 4 bases; unmatched bases: 12. V usage is TRBV5-5 and J usage is TRBJ1-1; 7 nucleotides line up with TRBD1. This clonotype was sampled from an adult woman who had mild COVID-19 (a few samples of this study predate the infection). Cell type and time point are not known. Specimen: PBMCs or a T cell subset sorted from them (not recorded which). CDR3 region: CASTEKPGGSTEAFF. CDR3 nucleotide sequence: TGTGCCAGCACCGAAAAACCAGGGGGTTCCACTGAAGCTTTCTTT.